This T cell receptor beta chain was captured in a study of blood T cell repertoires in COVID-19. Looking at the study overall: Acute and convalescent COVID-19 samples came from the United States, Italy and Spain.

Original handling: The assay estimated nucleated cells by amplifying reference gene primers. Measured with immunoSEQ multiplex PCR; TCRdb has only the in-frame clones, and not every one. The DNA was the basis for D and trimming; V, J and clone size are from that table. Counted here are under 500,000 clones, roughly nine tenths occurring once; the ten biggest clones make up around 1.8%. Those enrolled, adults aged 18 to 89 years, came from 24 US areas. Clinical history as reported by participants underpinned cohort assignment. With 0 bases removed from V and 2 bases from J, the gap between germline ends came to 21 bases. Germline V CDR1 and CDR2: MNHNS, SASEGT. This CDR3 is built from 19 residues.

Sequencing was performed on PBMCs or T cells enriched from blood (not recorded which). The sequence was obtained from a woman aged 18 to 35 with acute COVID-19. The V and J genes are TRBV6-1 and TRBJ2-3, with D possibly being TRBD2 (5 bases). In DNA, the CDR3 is TGTGCCAGCAGTGAAGCGCGGAGTGGCGGGTATATTACCACAGATACGCAGTATTTT. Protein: CASSEARSGGYITTDTQYF.